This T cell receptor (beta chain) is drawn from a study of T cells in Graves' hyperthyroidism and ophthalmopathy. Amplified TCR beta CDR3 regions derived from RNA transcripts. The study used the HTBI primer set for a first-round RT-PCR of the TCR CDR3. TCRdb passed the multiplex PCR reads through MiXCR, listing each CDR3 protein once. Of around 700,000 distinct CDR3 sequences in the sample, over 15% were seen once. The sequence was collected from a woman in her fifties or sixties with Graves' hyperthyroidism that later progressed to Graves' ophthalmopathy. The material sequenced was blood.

CDR3 protein: CASSPGQGLLSYEQYF. CDR3 sequence (DNA): TGTGCCAGCAGTCCAGGACAGGGTCTCCTCTCCTACGAGCAGTACTTC. The chain recombines TRBV12-3 or TRBV12-4 with TRBJ2-7; 8 bases are shared with TRBD1. The CDR3 has 16 residues. V gave up 5 bases and J gave up 0 bases; unmatched junction bases: 9.